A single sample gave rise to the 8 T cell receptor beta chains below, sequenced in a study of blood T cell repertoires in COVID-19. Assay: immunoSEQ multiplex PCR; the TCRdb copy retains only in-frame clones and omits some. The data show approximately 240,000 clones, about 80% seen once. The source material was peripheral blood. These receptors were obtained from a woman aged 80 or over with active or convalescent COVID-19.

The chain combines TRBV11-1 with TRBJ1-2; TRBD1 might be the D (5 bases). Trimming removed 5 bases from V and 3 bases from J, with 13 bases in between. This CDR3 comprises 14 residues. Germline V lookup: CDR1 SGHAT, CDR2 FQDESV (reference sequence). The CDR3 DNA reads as TGTGCCAGCAGCCTGGGACTTCGGGACTATGGCTACACCTTC. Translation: CASSLGLRDYGYTF.

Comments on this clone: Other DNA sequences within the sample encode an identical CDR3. CDR3 sequence reads: CAWGGDRGAVQYF. The CDR3 nucleotides read TGTGCCTGGGGGGGGGACAGGGGGGCGGTGCAGTACTTC. The chain has TRBV30 and TRBJ2-7; TRBD1 matches at 11 bases. The J segment lost 9 bases and the V segment lost 5 bases, leaving 9 bases of the junction unmatched. This CDR3 is 13 amino acids long. Germline V lookup: CDR1 GTSNPN, CDR2 SVGIG (reference sequence).

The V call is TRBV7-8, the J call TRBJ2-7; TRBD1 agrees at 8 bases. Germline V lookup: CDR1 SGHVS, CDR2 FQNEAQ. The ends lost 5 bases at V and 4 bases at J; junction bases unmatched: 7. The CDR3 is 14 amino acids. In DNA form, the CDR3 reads TGTGCCAGCAGCCTGGACAGGGCGGCATACGAGCAGTACTTC. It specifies CASSLDRAAYEQYF. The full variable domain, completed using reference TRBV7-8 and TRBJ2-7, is GAGVSQSPRYKVAKRGQDVALRCDPISGHVSLFWYQQALGQGPEFLTYFQNEAQLDKSGLPSDRFFAERPEGSVSTLKIQRTQQEDSAVYLCASSLDRAAYEQYFGPGTRLTVT.

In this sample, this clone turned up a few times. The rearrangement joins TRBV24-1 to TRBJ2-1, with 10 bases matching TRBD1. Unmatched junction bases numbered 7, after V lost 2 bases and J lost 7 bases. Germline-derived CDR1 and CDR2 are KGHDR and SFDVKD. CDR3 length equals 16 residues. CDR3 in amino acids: CATSDWTGGIGNEQFF. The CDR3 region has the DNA TGTGCCACCAGTGATTGGACAGGGGGGATAGGTAATGAGCAGTTCTTC.

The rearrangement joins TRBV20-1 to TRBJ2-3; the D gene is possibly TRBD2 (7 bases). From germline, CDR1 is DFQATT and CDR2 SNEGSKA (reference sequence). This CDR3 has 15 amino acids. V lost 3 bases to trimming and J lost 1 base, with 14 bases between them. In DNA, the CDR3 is TGCAGTGCTAGTCGGGGGGCAGGTTGCACAGATACGCAGTATTTT. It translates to CSASRGAGCTDTQYF.

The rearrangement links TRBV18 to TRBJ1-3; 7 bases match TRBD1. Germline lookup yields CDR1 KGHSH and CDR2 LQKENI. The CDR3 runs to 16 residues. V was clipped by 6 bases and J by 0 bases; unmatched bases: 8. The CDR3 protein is CASSLPGQTSGNTIYF. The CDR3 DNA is TGTGCCAGCTCGCTTCCGGGACAGACCTCTGGAAACACCATATATTTT.

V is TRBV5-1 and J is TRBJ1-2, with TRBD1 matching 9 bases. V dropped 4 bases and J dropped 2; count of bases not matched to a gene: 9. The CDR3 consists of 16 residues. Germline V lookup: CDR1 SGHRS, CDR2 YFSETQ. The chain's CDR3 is CASSPRTGAQNYGYTF. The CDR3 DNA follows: TGCGCCAGCAGCCCCAGGACAGGGGCACAGAACTATGGCTACACCTTC.

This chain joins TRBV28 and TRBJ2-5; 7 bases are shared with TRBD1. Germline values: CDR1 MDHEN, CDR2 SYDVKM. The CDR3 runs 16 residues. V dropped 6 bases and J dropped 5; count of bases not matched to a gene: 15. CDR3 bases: TGTGCCAGCAGGCCCGACAGGGTTCTAGTAAGGGAGACCCAGTACTTC. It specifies CASRPDRVLVRETQYF.